What follows are 25 T cell receptor beta chains derived from one specimen sequenced in a study of shared clonotypes between healthy human individuals. The protocol was immunoSEQ multiplex PCR, while the TCRdb copy is restricted to in-frame clones and leaves out a portion. The sample contains fewer than 1.4 million clones, about 84% of which appear only once. The source material was memory CD4+ T cells from PBMCs. Subset of the sample: CD45RA-negative fraction. Receptors were obtained from a young man in good health. Some clones in this sample may be carry-over from other donors' samples.

The J gene is TRBJ1-1, the V gene TRBV5-1, with a tentative D call TRBD1 (6 bases). CDR1 and CDR2 from the germline V gene are SGHRS and YFSETQ. CDR3 length equals 16 residues. The V end was cut by 3 bases, the J end by 2 bases, with 17 bases between. The CDR3 nucleotides are TGCGCCAGCAGCTCAAGGGGAACAGGGTTAAACACTGAAGCTTTCTTT. It specifies CASSSRGTGLNTEAFF.

The chain is built from TRBV5-1 and TRBJ2-3, with TRBD1 matching over 7 bases. Trimming took 4 bases from V and 2 from J; bases not matched to a gene: 4. CDR1 and CDR2 (germline): SGHRS, YFSETQ. The CDR3 is 14 amino acids. This CDR3 reads CASSLGTATDTQYF. The CDR3 DNA reads as TGCGCCAGCAGCCTCGGGACAGCCACAGATACGCAGTATTTT.

This rearrangement joins TRBV15 to TRBJ1-2, with D possibly TRBD1 on 6 matching bases. From germline, CDR1 is LNHNV and CDR2 YYDKDF (reference sequence). The CDR3 is made up of 15 amino acids. The ends were cut back, 3 bases at V and 5 bases at J, with 16 bases in the middle. The CDR3 region is CATSRDSGAPYGYTF. Written as DNA, the CDR3 is TGTGCCACCAGCAGGGACTCGGGGGCCCCTTATGGCTACACCTTC.

This chain uses TRBV29-1 with TRBJ1-2, with D possibly TRBD1 on 5 matching bases. V gave up 7 bases and J gave up 8 bases, with 17 bases separating them. In germline, CDR1 is SQVTM, CDR2 ANQGSEA. The CDR3 length is 12 residues. CDR3 sequence reads: CSGELGGRGYTF. CDR3 DNA: TGCAGCGGGGAACTTGGGGGGAGAGGCTACACCTTC.

A remark on this clone: A much larger clone is a single base away; this may be a read error. Distinct nucleotide sequences in the sample also encode this CDR3. This chain links TRBV5-1 with TRBJ2-5; 10 bases match TRBD2. V lost 0 bases and J lost 4; bases outside the gene matches: 0. The V gene's germline CDR1 is SGHRS and CDR2 YFSETQ. The CDR3 length is 14 residues. CDR3 in DNA: TGCGCCAGCAGCTTGGGACTAGCGGGAGAGACCCAGTACTTC. This gives the protein CASSLGLAGETQYF. Together with reference TRBV5-1 and TRBJ2-5, the CDR3 gives the full variable domain: KAGVTQTPRYLIKTRGQQVTLSCSPISGHRSVSWYQQTPGQGLQFLFEYFSETQRNKGNFPGRFSGRQFSNSRSEMNVSTLELGDSALYLCASSLGLAGETQYFGPGTRLLVL.

In DNA form, the CDR3 reads TGTGCCAGCAGCGCGGACAGCGAAAAACTGTTTTTT. Protein sequence: CASSADSEKLFF. The V gene is TRBV5-6, the J gene TRBJ1-4; a possible D gene is TRBD1 (6 bases). The V and J ends lost 4 bases and 8 bases respectively, with 9 bases between them. CDR3 length equals 12 residues. The V gene's germline CDR1 is SGHDT and CDR2 YYEEEE.

Notes on this clone: The same CDR3 arises from other DNA sequences in this sample as well. The genes are TRBV5-1 and TRBJ1-3; no firm D call. CDR1 SGHRS and CDR2 YFSETQ come from the germline V gene. The CDR3 length is 12 residues. The V end lost 0 bases, the J end lost 4 bases, and 2 bases lay between the germline ends. In DNA form, the CDR3 reads TGCGCCAGCAGCTTGGAGGGAAACACCATATATTTT. Translation: CASSLEGNTIYF.

CDR3 bases: TGTGCCAGCAGTGGCCAGGACAGAAACTATGGCTACACCTTC. Residues: CASSGQDRNYGYTF. V and J are TRBV2 and TRBJ1-2, with a weak D call TRBD1 (6 bases). Trimming pared 4 bases from V and 2 bases from J, leaving 11 bases between. This CDR3 spans 14 amino acids. The germline CDR1 and CDR2 sequences are SNHLY and FYNNEI.

The gene calls are TRBV6-1 and TRBJ1-2; 9 positions match TRBD1. Trimming took 4 bases from V and 4 from J; bases not matched to a gene: 4. CDR1 and CDR2 from the germline V gene are MNHNS and SASEGT. The CDR3 is 14 amino acids. For the CDR3, the DNA is TGTGCCAGCAGTGCACGGACAGGGGCCTATGGCTACACCTTC. Encoded protein: CASSARTGAYGYTF.

This clone was seen only a few times. The genes are TRBV2 and TRBJ2-7, with D uncertain. Germline V CDR1 and CDR2: SNHLY, FYNNEI. This CDR3 spans 12 amino acids. V was trimmed by 8 bases and J by 4 bases, leaving 12 bases between them. CDR3 region: CASGKVRYEQYF. The CDR3 DNA sequence: TGTGCCAGCGGGAAGGTGAGATACGAGCAGTACTTC.

This clone occurred many times. The genes are TRBV5-1 and TRBJ1-4; the D is unclear. This CDR3 is 13 amino acids long. Trimming took 0 bases from V and 4 from J, leaving 4 bases between them. Germline V lookup: CDR1 SGHRS, CDR2 YFSETQ. The CDR3 DNA reads as TGCGCCAGCAGCTTGGACAGTAATGAAAAACTGTTTTTT. It translates to CASSLDSNEKLFF.

The chain employs TRBV29-1 and TRBJ2-7; TRBD2 agrees at 10 bases. The CDR3 covers 13 residues. Germline V CDR1 and CDR2: SQVTM, ANQGSEA. V dropped 6 bases and J dropped 2; count of bases not matched to a gene: 4. Here the CDR3 DNA reads TGCAGCGTGCATAGCGGGAGGACCTACGAGCAGTACTTC. This translates into CSVHSGRTYEQYF.

The rearrangement joins TRBV28 to TRBJ2-7; 8 nucleotides agree with TRBD1. Trimming removed 3 bases from V and 5 bases from J; junction bases left unmatched: 9. The CDR3 has 15 residues. Germline V gene sequence: CDR1 MDHEN, CDR2 SYDVKM. CDR3 region: CASSFTGGGYHEQYF. The CDR3 DNA is TGTGCCAGCAGTTTTACAGGGGGTGGGTATCACGAGCAGTACTTC. Variable domain in full (rest from reference TRBV28 and TRBJ2-7): DVKVTQSSRYLVKRTGEKVFLECVQDMDHENMFWYRQDPGLGLRLIYFSYDVKMKEKGDIPEGYSVSREKKERFSLILESASTNQTSMYLCASSFTGGGYHEQYFGPGTRLTVT.

The J gene is TRBJ2-3, the V gene TRBV27; D possibly corresponds to TRBD2 (5 bases). With 3 bases removed from V and 2 bases from J, the gap between germline ends came to 12 bases. The CDR3 totals 15 residues. The germline V gene has CDR1 MNHEY and CDR2 SMNVEV (reference sequence). CDR3 coding DNA: TGTGCCAGCAGTTTCTATTCGGGATTCACAGATACGCAGTATTTT. Translating it yields CASSFYSGFTDTQYF.

Note on this clone: This could be a read error, since a much larger clone is one nucleotide away. The sample has other DNA sequences that encode this CDR3 too. The chain combines TRBV28 with TRBJ2-1, with D possibly being TRBD1 or TRBD2 (7 bases each). Germline CDR1 MDHEN, CDR2 SYDVKM. There are 16 residues in the CDR3. V lost 6 bases, J lost 1 base, and 16 bases lay in between. This CDR3 is CASSQGEGMSYNEQFF. In DNA, the CDR3 is TGTGCCAGCAGCCAGGGGGAGGGCATGTCCTACAATGAGCAGTTCTTC.

The rearrangement joins TRBV28 to TRBJ2-1; 12 positions match TRBD2. Germline values: CDR1 MDHEN, CDR2 SYDVKM. The CDR3 sequence is 18 residues long. The V and J ends lost 5 bases and 0 bases, in that order; junction bases with no gene match: 8. The CDR3 is CASSPQTSGGSSYNEQFF. The CDR3 coding sequence is TGTGCCAGCAGTCCTCAAACTAGCGGGGGGAGCTCCTACAATGAGCAGTTCTTC.

The rearrangement joins TRBV5-1 to TRBJ2-1; TRBD1 might be the D (6 bases). Trimming pared 4 bases from V and 6 bases from J, leaving 14 bases between. The CDR3 is made up of 14 amino acids. Germline V lookup: CDR1 SGHRS, CDR2 YFSETQ. The CDR3 coding sequence is TGCGCCAGCAGCCTTCAGGTAGGGGGCAATGAGCAGTTCTTC. The encoded protein is CASSLQVGGNEQFF.

The gene calls are TRBV5-5 and TRBJ1-3; no clear D. In germline, CDR1 is SGHKS, CDR2 YYEKEE (reference sequence). The V and J ends lost 2 bases and 0 bases respectively, with 6 bases between them. CDR3 length equals 14 residues. Written as DNA, the CDR3 is TGTGCCAGCAGCTTTGGTAGCTCTGGAAACACCATATATTTT. Residues: CASSFGSSGNTIYF.

The V and J genes are TRBV2 and TRBJ2-5, with D hard to call. Germline lookup yields CDR1 SNHLY and CDR2 FYNNEI. The CDR3 totals 11 residues. Between the trimmed V and J ends, which lost 6 bases and 7 bases, there was a span of 9 bases. CDR3 DNA sequence: TGTGCCAGCAGGGCCTATGCGACCCAGTACTTC. It encodes CASRAYATQYF. Supplemented by reference TRBV2 and TRBJ2-5, the full variable domain reads EPEVTQTPSHQVTQMGQEVILRCVPISNHLYFYWYRQILGQKVEFLVSFYNNEISEKSEIFDDQFSVERPDGSNFTLKIRSTKLEDSAMYFCASRAYATQYFGPGTRLLVL.

A few counts support this clone. The chain couples TRBV7-9 to TRBJ1-5; 12 nucleotides align to TRBD1. The germline gives CDR1 SEHNR, CDR2 FQNEAQ (reference sequence). This CDR3 contains 16 residues. Trimming removed 5 bases from V and 5 bases from J; junction bases left unmatched: 7. The CDR3 nucleotides are TGTGCCAGCAGCGCGACCGGGACAGGGGGCCATCAGCCCCAGCATTTT. Amino acids: CASSATGTGGHQPQHF.

The chain uses TRBV2 and TRBJ2-1; D may match TRBD1 or TRBD2 (5 bases each). The germline CDR1 and CDR2 sequences are SNHLY and FYNNEI. V was trimmed by 6 bases and J by 10 bases, leaving 22 bases between them. The CDR3 has 15 amino acids. DNA for the CDR3: TGTGCCAGCAGCAATGCCCCCGGGGCTTCGGCGGAGCAGTTCTTC. Amino acid sequence: CASSNAPGASAEQFF.

A few counts support this clone. V and J are TRBV9 and TRBJ2-2, with 7 bases aligning to TRBD2. J lost 9 bases, V lost 0 bases, and 11 bases had no gene match. This CDR3 is built from 16 residues. Germline CDR1 and CDR2: SGDLS and YYNGEE. The CDR3 loop reads CASSVAGGREKRELFF. In DNA form, the CDR3 reads TGTGCCAGCAGCGTAGCTGGCGGGAGAGAGAAAAGGGAGCTGTTTTTT.

The genes are TRBV11-2 and TRBJ2-5; perhaps D is TRBD1 or TRBD2 (5 bases each). Trimming pared 0 bases from V and 5 bases from J, leaving 13 bases between. Per the germline V gene, CDR1 is SGHAT and CDR2 is FQNNGV. The CDR3 covers 15 residues. CDR3 in DNA: TGTGCCAGCAGCTTAGAGTATGGGACCCAGGAGACCCAGTACTTC. This translates into CASSLEYGTQETQYF.

CDR3 bases: TGTGCCAGTAGTGACGGTCAGAACCAAGAGACCCAGTACTTC. This translates into CASSDGQNQETQYF. The chain recombines TRBV19 with TRBJ2-5; D gene unclear. The ends were cut back, 5 bases at V and 0 bases at J, with 10 bases in the middle. Looked up from germline, CDR1 is LNHDA and CDR2 is SQIVND (reference sequence). The length of the CDR3 is 14 residues.

V gene TRBV5-1 combines with J gene TRBJ1-1, with a weak D call TRBD1 (6 bases). The V end was cut by 4 bases, the J end by 6 bases, with 13 bases between. Germline V gene sequence: CDR1 SGHRS, CDR2 YFSETQ. The CDR3 consists of 13 residues. This chain's CDR3 is CASSPRGHPEAFF. The CDR3 DNA reads as TGCGCCAGCAGCCCGCGGGGGCACCCTGAAGCTTTCTTT.